This T cell receptor beta chain was identified in a study of response to subunit inactivated influenza vaccine. Study results and limitations: Authors suggested seasonal influenza vaccinations each recruit few new T cells.

A few counts support this clonotype. Its antigen is unidentified. TCRdb processed the RT-PCR reads anew with MiXCR; each CDR3 protein has one entry. The repertoire holds 600,000 to 700,000 distinct CDR3 sequences, 14% seen once, with about 7.6% in the top ten. The receptor's source is a man aged 50 to 60 who received an inactivated influenza vaccine. Sequencing was performed on PBMCs from blood, taken about 14 days before vaccination.

The CDR3 DNA follows: TGTGCCATCAGCCCGGGGGCCAAAAATAACAATGAGCAGTTCTTC. It codes for CAISPGAKNNNEQFF. The gene calls are TRBV10-3 and TRBJ2-1; D tentatively fits TRBD1 or TRBD2 (6 bases each). Trimming stripped 6 bases from V and 5 bases from J, with 17 bases between. The CDR3 is 15 amino acids. Germline-derived CDR1 and CDR2 are ENHRY and SYGVKD.